This is a list of T cell receptor beta chains from one sample in a study of blood T cell repertoires in COVID-19. The method was immunoSEQ multiplex PCR; TCRdb's version includes in-frame clones alone and lacks a portion of them. The table includes 200,000 to 300,000 clones, roughly 84% detected once. The sample taken for sequencing was peripheral blood. The receptors originated from a man in his forties who had recovered from COVID-19. Each CDR3 is given with its conserved first and last residue. Each record gives: V gene, J gene, clone size, D gene, CDR3 length, CDR3 protein, CDR3 DNA. A D gene is named only where the DNA matches it firmly. Clone size is not always given. Where it is, it says once, few, many or a class for expanded clones.

v_gene: TRBV11-3; j_gene: TRBJ2-7; abundance: .; d_gene: .; len: 13; CDR3aa: CASSLAGANEQYF; CDR3nt: TGTGCCAGCAGCTTAGCGGGAGCCAACGAGCAGTACTTC
v_gene: TRBV5-1; j_gene: TRBJ1-1; abundance: .; d_gene: .; len: 13; CDR3aa: CASHKELGAEAFF; CDR3nt: TGCGCCAGCCACAAAGAATTGGGCGCTGAAGCTTTCTTT
v_gene: TRBV7-2; j_gene: TRBJ2-5; abundance: .; d_gene: .; len: 15; CDR3aa: CASSDRGGKGETQYF; CDR3nt: TGTGCCAGCAGCGACAGAGGAGGGAAGGGAGAGACCCAGTACTTC
v_gene: TRBV6-2/TRBV6-3; j_gene: TRBJ1-1; abundance: .; d_gene: TRBD1; len: 16; CDR3aa: CASSYSALQGVNEAFF; CDR3nt: TGTGCCAGCAGTTACAGTGCACTGCAGGGGGTCAATGAAGCTTTCTTT
v_gene: TRBV10-3; j_gene: TRBJ2-7; abundance: .; d_gene: TRBD1; len: 14; CDR3aa: CAISEGTGWDEQYF; CDR3nt: TGTGCCATCAGTGAGGGGACAGGGTGGGACGAGCAGTACTTC
v_gene: TRBV19; j_gene: TRBJ2-2; abundance: .; d_gene: TRBD1; len: 20; CDR3aa: CASPTAGTVKYSKWTGELFF; CDR3nt: TGTGCCAGTCCGACCGCAGGGACAGTAAAATATTCCAAGTGGACCGGGGAGCTGTTTTTT
v_gene: TRBV28; j_gene: TRBJ2-3; abundance: .; d_gene: .; len: 13; CDR3aa: CASSPPVTDTQYF; CDR3nt: TGTGCCAGCAGCCCGCCGGTGACAGATACGCAGTATTTT
v_gene: TRBV7-2; j_gene: TRBJ1-2; abundance: .; d_gene: TRBD1; len: 15; CDR3aa: CASSLDTGTGFPGTF; CDR3nt: TGTGCCAGCAGCTTAGATACCGGGACAGGCTTCCCCGGCACCTTC
v_gene: TRBV3-1/TRBV3-2; j_gene: TRBJ2-1; abundance: .; d_gene: TRBD2; len: 18; CDR3aa: CASSQVRGLAGVLDEQFF; CDR3nt: TGTGCCAGCAGCCAAGTCCGAGGACTAGCGGGGGTGTTGGATGAGCAGTTCTTC
v_gene: TRBV2; j_gene: TRBJ1-1; abundance: .; d_gene: .; len: 14; CDR3aa: CASRADSMNTEAFF; CDR3nt: TGTGCCAGCAGAGCGGACAGTATGAACACTGAAGCTTTCTTT
v_gene: TRBV9; j_gene: TRBJ2-3; abundance: .; d_gene: TRBD1; len: 14; CDR3aa: CASSPQGAPDTQYF; CDR3nt: TGTGCCAGCAGCCCTCAGGGGGCCCCAGATACGCAGTATTTT
v_gene: TRBV5-4; j_gene: TRBJ1-1; abundance: once; d_gene: TRBD1; len: 15; CDR3aa: CASSRTGGGRPEAFF; CDR3nt: TGTGCCAGCAGTCGGACAGGGGGCGGGAGGCCTGAAGCTTTCTTT
v_gene: TRBV18; j_gene: TRBJ2-6; abundance: .; d_gene: .; len: 17; CDR3aa: CASSPFDGYSGANVLTF; CDR3nt: TGTGCCAGCTCACCATTTGACGGGTACTCTGGGGCCAACGTCCTGACTTTC
v_gene: TRBV7-2; j_gene: TRBJ2-1; abundance: .; d_gene: TRBD2; len: 13; CDR3aa: CASSLGTINEQFF; CDR3nt: TGTGCCAGCAGCTTGGGGACTATTAATGAGCAGTTCTTC
v_gene: TRBV29-1; j_gene: TRBJ1-4; abundance: .; d_gene: TRBD1; len: 14; CDR3aa: CSVEDRTTNEKLFF; CDR3nt: TGCAGCGTTGAGGACAGGACAACTAATGAAAAACTGTTTTTT
v_gene: TRBV6-6; j_gene: TRBJ2-3; abundance: .; d_gene: TRBD2; len: 14; CDR3aa: CASRGLAYLDTQYF; CDR3nt: TGTGCCAGCAGGGGACTAGCGTATTTAGATACGCAGTATTTT
v_gene: TRBV10-3; j_gene: TRBJ2-1; abundance: .; d_gene: TRBD2; len: 15; CDR3aa: CAIKASGGSHNEQFF; CDR3nt: TGTGCCATCAAGGCTAGCGGTGGTTCCCACAATGAGCAGTTCTTC
v_gene: TRBV19; j_gene: TRBJ2-1; abundance: .; d_gene: TRBD1; len: 15; CDR3aa: CASSIATGQKNEQFF; CDR3nt: TGTGCCAGTAGTATAGCAACGGGACAGAAAAATGAGCAGTTCTTC
v_gene: TRBV5-8; j_gene: TRBJ2-3; abundance: .; d_gene: TRBD1; len: 14; CDR3aa: CASSAQGATDTQYF; CDR3nt: TGTGCCAGCAGCGCGCAGGGGGCTACAGATACGCAGTATTTT
v_gene: TRBV7-8; j_gene: TRBJ2-2; abundance: .; d_gene: .; len: 15; CDR3aa: CASSLKGANTGELFF; CDR3nt: TGTGCCAGCAGCTTAAAAGGGGCGAACACCGGGGAGCTGTTTTTT
v_gene: TRBV27; j_gene: TRBJ2-3; abundance: once; d_gene: .; len: 15; CDR3aa: CASSPTSPLTDTQYF; CDR3nt: TGTGCCAGCAGCCCGACATCCCCTTTAACAGATACGCAGTATTTT
v_gene: TRBV10-1; j_gene: TRBJ2-5; abundance: .; d_gene: TRBD2; len: 16; CDR3aa: CASSDGASGAEETQYF; CDR3nt: TGCGCCAGCAGTGATGGGGCTAGCGGTGCTGAGGAGACCCAGTACTTC
v_gene: TRBV5-5; j_gene: TRBJ1-6; abundance: once; d_gene: .; len: 18; CDR3aa: CASSLRLSGSSYNSPLHF; CDR3nt: TGTGCCAGCAGCTTGCGGCTTTCGGGTTCCTCCTATAATTCACCCCTCCACTTT
v_gene: TRBV18; j_gene: TRBJ2-3; abundance: .; d_gene: TRBD1; len: 18; CDR3aa: CASSSFRPGQGNTDTQYF; CDR3nt: TGTGCCAGCTCTAGCTTTCGACCGGGACAGGGGAACACAGATACGCAGTATTTT
v_gene: TRBV13; j_gene: TRBJ1-4; abundance: .; d_gene: TRBD1; len: 15; CDR3aa: CASSLWAGGNEKLFF; CDR3nt: TGTGCCAGCAGCTTATGGGCAGGGGGCAATGAAAAACTGTTTTTT
v_gene: TRBV6-5; j_gene: TRBJ2-7; abundance: .; d_gene: .; len: 14; CDR3aa: CASSSSRGTYEQYF; CDR3nt: TGTGCCAGCAGTTCGTCCAGGGGAACCTACGAGCAGTACTTC
v_gene: TRBV6-5; j_gene: TRBJ1-1; abundance: .; d_gene: .; len: 12; CDR3aa: CASKRGNTEAFF; CDR3nt: TGTGCCAGCAAACGGGGGAACACTGAAGCTTTCTTT
v_gene: TRBV7-9; j_gene: TRBJ1-4; abundance: .; d_gene: .; len: 14; CDR3aa: CASSLDSGSEKLFF; CDR3nt: TGTGCCAGCAGTCTGGACTCCGGTAGTGAAAAACTGTTTTTT
v_gene: TRBV5-1; j_gene: TRBJ1-4; abundance: .; d_gene: TRBD1; len: 14; CDR3aa: CASSLGTGGEKLFF; CDR3nt: TGCGCCAGCAGCTTGGGGACAGGGGGCGAGAAACTGTTTTTT
v_gene: TRBV5-1; j_gene: TRBJ1-4; abundance: .; d_gene: TRBD1; len: 15; CDR3aa: CASSSAGGRSEKLFF; CDR3nt: TGCGCCAGCAGCTCAGCAGGGGGCCGGAGTGAAAAACTGTTTTTT
v_gene: TRBV11-2; j_gene: TRBJ2-5; abundance: .; d_gene: .; len: 12; CDR3aa: CASSLGPETQYF; CDR3nt: TGTGCCAGCAGCTTAGGGCCGGAGACCCAGTACTTC